The rows below give T cell receptor beta chains drawn from one sample of a study of blood T cell repertoires in COVID-19. Produced via immunoSEQ multiplex PCR; TCRdb's table is partial and in-frame only. The table has about 220,000 clones, approximately 77% seen once. Sequencing was done on a sample of peripheral blood. These receptor sequences come from a woman of 80 years or more with acute or convalescent COVID-19. Each CDR3 is given with its conserved first and last residue. D genes are given only for firm matches. Not all rows give a size; the values are once, few, many and, for expanded clones, a class.

J: TRBJ2-5; V: TRBV4-2; D: TRBD2; size: -; CDR3: CASSQVSGTSEFETQYF
J: TRBJ2-7; V: TRBV7-2; D: TRBD1; size: -; CDR3: CATKKPGQGYEQYF
J: TRBJ2-1; V: TRBV9; D: TRBD2; size: -; CDR3: CASSILTSGRSNEQFF
J: TRBJ1-1; V: TRBV7-2; D: -; size: once; CDR3: CASSLFPGKNTEAFF
J: TRBJ1-1; V: TRBV5-5; D: -; size: once; CDR3: CASSPVSGSATEAFF
J: TRBJ1-3; V: TRBV6-1; D: -; size: -; CDR3: CASSESFVSSGNTIYF
J: TRBJ2-5; V: TRBV6-2/TRBV6-3; D: TRBD2; size: -; CDR3: CASTPEGASGGWTQYF
J: TRBJ2-1; V: TRBV19; D: -; size: few; CDR3: CASAPGFSDNEQFF
J: TRBJ1-4; V: TRBV18; D: TRBD1; size: once; CDR3: CASSLVTGLHEKLFF
J: TRBJ2-3; V: TRBV4-3; D: TRBD1; size: -; CDR3: CASSQGPGQGTDTQYF
J: TRBJ1-1; V: TRBV28; D: TRBD1; size: -; CDR3: CASRPTGDTEAFF
J: TRBJ1-1; V: TRBV7-2; D: -; size: -; CDR3: CASSLDGPGNTEAFF
J: TRBJ1-2; V: TRBV11-3; D: -; size: once; CDR3: CASSLDIETALGYTF
J: TRBJ1-1; V: TRBV7-3; D: TRBD1; size: -; CDR3: CASSPGRGRTEAFF
J: TRBJ1-2; V: TRBV7-6; D: -; size: once; CDR3: CASSHRWGGTGYGYTF
J: TRBJ2-1; V: TRBV27; D: -; size: once; CDR3: CASSPPGHDNEQFF
J: TRBJ1-4; V: TRBV6-5; D: -; size: -; CDR3: CATRLTANEKLFF
J: TRBJ2-7; V: TRBV7-9; D: TRBD1; size: -; CDR3: CASSDRDRASYEQYF
J: TRBJ1-1; V: TRBV6-4; D: -; size: -; CDR3: CASSEAPGAVTEAFF
J: TRBJ2-2; V: TRBV7-2; D: TRBD2; size: -; CDR3: CASSLDLAGGLITGELFF
J: TRBJ2-3; V: TRBV19; D: TRBD1; size: -; CDR3: CASSLTGTGLGTDTQYF
J: TRBJ1-2; V: TRBV19; D: TRBD1; size: few; CDR3: CASSIRTGEGYGYTF
J: TRBJ1-2; V: TRBV9; D: -; size: -; CDR3: CASSLYGYTF
J: TRBJ2-2; V: TRBV7-2; D: -; size: -; CDR3: CASSLRLASTGELFF
J: TRBJ1-4; V: TRBV30; D: -; size: once; CDR3: CAWSVSPQGSNEKLFF
J: TRBJ1-2; V: TRBV19; D: TRBD1; size: -; CDR3: CASSRQGDGTRGYTF
J: TRBJ1-5; V: TRBV7-2; D: -; size: -; CDR3: CASSFPGGQPQHF